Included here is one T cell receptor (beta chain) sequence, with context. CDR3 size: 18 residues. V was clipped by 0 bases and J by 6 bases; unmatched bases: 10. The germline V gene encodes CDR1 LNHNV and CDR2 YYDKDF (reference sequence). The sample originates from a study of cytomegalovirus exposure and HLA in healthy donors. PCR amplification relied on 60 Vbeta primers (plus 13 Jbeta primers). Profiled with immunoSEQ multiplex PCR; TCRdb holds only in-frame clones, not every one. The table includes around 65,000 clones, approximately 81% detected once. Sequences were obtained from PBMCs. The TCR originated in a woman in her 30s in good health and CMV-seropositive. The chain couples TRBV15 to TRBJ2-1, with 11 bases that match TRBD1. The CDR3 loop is CATSRDLGAGTGGNEQFF. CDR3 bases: TGTGCCACCAGCAGAGATCTCGGGGCCGGGACAGGGGGCAATGAGCAGTTCTTC.